A selection of T cell receptor beta chains follows, all from one sample in a study of T cell responses to AZD1222 COVID-19 vaccine. The repertoire was sequenced with immunoSEQ multiplex PCR; TCRdb's copy has only in-frame clones and lacks some. This sample carries some 150,000 clones, about 90% of them seen once, and the ten largest clones take roughly 4.3%. The sample in question was peripheral blood, obtained 28 days after the second dose of the MenACWY control vaccine. Receptors were obtained from an adult who received the MenACWY meningococcal vaccine as a control. Each CDR3 is given with its conserved first and last residue. D genes are given only for firm matches. Rows may omit the clone size; those that give it use once, few, many or a size class.

D	V	J	size	CDR3	DNA
-	TRBV7-9	TRBJ2-2	-	CASSSPSSGELFF	TGTGCCAGCAGCTCCCCCTCGTCCGGGGAGCTGTTTTTT
-	TRBV5-1	TRBJ2-5	-	CASSTGRGGEETQYF	TGCGCCAGCAGTACGGGTAGGGGCGGGGAAGAGACCCAGTACTTC
TRBD1	TRBV28	TRBJ2-2	-	CASSSGQGATGELFF	TGTGCCAGCAGTTCTGGACAGGGGGCGACCGGGGAGCTGTTTTTT
TRBD1	TRBV18	TRBJ2-1	-	CASSPPQGAGYNEQFF	TGTGCCAGCTCACCCCCACAGGGGGCGGGATACAATGAGCAGTTCTTC
-	TRBV27	TRBJ2-7	-	CASSKQGGDFSEQYF	TGTGCCAGCAGTAAGCAGGGGGGCGATTTTTCCGAGCAGTACTTC
-	TRBV19	TRBJ1-5	-	CASSPDGLNQPQHF	TGTGCCAGTAGTCCCGACGGACTCAATCAGCCCCAGCATTTT
-	TRBV28	TRBJ1-5	once	CASISPTGNQPQHF	TGTGCCAGCATCTCCCCGACGGGAAATCAGCCCCAGCATTTT
-	TRBV28	TRBJ1-6	-	CASSFGDSPLHF	TGTGCCAGCAGTTTTGGGGATTCACCCCTCCACTTT
TRBD2	TRBV24-1	TRBJ2-1	-	CATSSRTSSHEQFF	TGTGCCACCAGTTCTAGGACTAGTTCCCATGAGCAGTTCTTC
-	TRBV9	TRBJ2-1	-	CASSAHRDPLPEQFF	TGTGCCAGCAGCGCCCACCGGGACCCACTGCCAGAGCAGTTCTTC
-	TRBV20-1	TRBJ1-1	-	CSAQLNTEAFF	TGCAGTGCTCAATTGAACACTGAAGCTTTCTTT
TRBD1	TRBV6-4	TRBJ1-6	-	CASSEGQDNSPLHF	TGTGCCAGCAGTGAGGGACAGGATAATTCACCCCTCCACTTT
-	TRBV5-1	TRBJ2-2	-	CASRPEPRRTGELFF	TGCGCCAGCAGACCCGAACCTAGGAGGACCGGGGAGCTGTTTTTT
-	TRBV15	TRBJ2-7	-	CATSRGQDSYEQYF	TGTGCCACCAGCAGAGGACAGGACTCCTACGAGCAGTACTTC
TRBD1	TRBV11-2	TRBJ2-4	-	CASSLDPRGRWKVDIQYF	TGTGCCAGCAGCTTAGATCCCAGGGGGCGCTGGAAGGTGGACATTCAGTACTTC
-	TRBV6-5	TRBJ2-2	-	CASSYTPVPGTGELFF	TGTGCCAGCAGTTACACCCCGGTTCCGGGAACCGGGGAGCTGTTTTTT
TRBD1	TRBV4-3	TRBJ1-2	-	CASSQTGANYGYTF	TGCGCCAGCAGCCAGACAGGGGCTAACTATGGCTACACCTTC
-	TRBV4-1	TRBJ1-5	-	CASSQDRQANQPQHF	TGCGCCAGCAGCCAAGATCGGCAGGCCAATCAGCCCCAGCATTTT
-	TRBV20-1	TRBJ2-5	-	CSASWRQMGETQYF	TGCAGTGCTAGTTGGCGCCAAATGGGGGAGACCCAGTACTTC
TRBD1	TRBV7-3	TRBJ1-3	-	CASSFQGAGGNTIYF	TGTGCCAGCAGCTTTCAGGGGGCAGGTGGAAACACCATATATTTT
-	TRBV5-4	TRBJ1-4	-	CASSSGGLDEKLFF	TGTGCCAGCAGCTCCGGAGGGTTGGATGAAAAACTGTTTTTT
-	TRBV7-2	TRBJ1-5	-	CASSLLVGGNQPQHF	TGTGCCAGCAGCTTACTTGTGGGTGGAAATCAGCCCCAGCATTTT
-	TRBV28	TRBJ2-7	few	CASSLWGPTYEQYF	TGTGCCAGCAGTTTATGGGGACCGACCTACGAGCAGTACTTC
-	TRBV15	TRBJ1-3	-	CATSSLLGAFQAGNTIYF	TGTGCCACCAGCAGCCTCCTCGGGGCCTTCCAGGCCGGAAACACCATATATTTT
-	TRBV12-3/TRBV12-4	TRBJ1-2	-	CASSWGGTYGYTF	TGTGCCAGCAGTTGGGGGGGCACATATGGCTACACCTTC
-	TRBV18	TRBJ2-7	-	CASSRADYEQYF	TGTGCCAGCTCACGGGCCGATTACGAGCAGTACTTC
-	TRBV21-1	TRBJ2-3	-	CASPKNPQGRFTQYF	TGTGCCAGTCCCAAAAACCCACAGGGAAGGTTTACGCAGTATTTT
-	TRBV7-2	TRBJ2-7	-	CASSFMYGDGYSYEQYF	TGTGCCAGCAGCTTTATGTACGGGGACGGATACTCCTACGAGCAGTACTTC
-	TRBV4-1	TRBJ2-3	-	CASSQDTSTDTQYF	TGCGCCAGCAGCCAAGATACTAGCACAGATACGCAGTATTTT
-	TRBV7-9	TRBJ1-2	once	CASSQNVLRTVPHSYGYTF	TGTGCCAGCAGCCAGAATGTGTTGAGGACAGTCCCTCATTCTTATGGCTACACCTTC